The 14 T cell receptor beta chains below all came from one sample that was sequenced in a study of blood T cell repertoires in COVID-19. Profiling relied on immunoSEQ multiplex PCR, and the TCRdb table lists in-frame clones only, not all of them. The sample has tens of thousands of clones; roughly 78% are singletons. Material: peripheral blood. These receptor sequences come from a woman between 65 and 79 years old with acute or convalescent COVID-19.

The chain uses TRBV6-1 and TRBJ1-3; no reliable D call. V was clipped by 1 base and J by 4 bases, with 11 bases between them. Germline assignment: CDR1 MNHNS and CDR2 SASEGT. The CDR3 spans 15 residues. CDR3 nucleotide sequence: TGTGCCAGCAGTGAAGTACGGGGTAGCGGAAACACCATATATTTT. Its protein is CASSEVRGSGNTIYF.

This clone appeared a few times. The chain has TRBV5-6 and TRBJ1-6, with D possibly being TRBD1 (6 bases). V was pared by 2 bases and J by 6 bases, with 9 bases between. Germline V gene sequence: CDR1 SGHDT, CDR2 YYEEEE. The length of the CDR3 is 14 residues. CDR3 sequence: CASSFGQINSPLHF. DNA of the CDR3: TGTGCCAGCAGCTTTGGACAGATTAATTCACCCCTCCACTTT.

V gene TRBV24-1 combines with J gene TRBJ1-2, with 7 bases matching TRBD1. This CDR3 spans 14 amino acids. V was pared by 5 bases and J by 7 bases, with 9 bases of the junction left unmatched. Germline V gene data show CDR1 as KGHDR and CDR2 as SFDVKD. The CDR3 reads CATSAADRVVGYTF. The CDR3 DNA reads TGTGCCACCAGTGCAGCCGACAGGGTGGTTGGCTACACCTTC.

The genes are TRBV7-2 and TRBJ1-5; 7 bases align to TRBD1. The CDR3 loop spans 14 amino acids. The trim removed 5 bases at V and 7 bases at J, leaving 8 bases unmatched. The germline V gene has CDR1 SGHTA and CDR2 FQGNSA. As DNA, the CDR3 is TGTGCCAGCAGCCACGACAGGGCTGGGCAGCCCCAGCATTTT. It encodes CASSHDRAGQPQHF.

V usage is TRBV6-5 and J usage is TRBJ1-2; TRBD1 matches 9 bases. The length of the CDR3 is 16 residues. With V trimmed by 4 bases and J by 3 bases, 9 bases remained unmatched. The germline V gene encodes CDR1 MNHEY and CDR2 SVGAGI. The CDR3 sequence: CASSSSGQGHYYGYTF. The CDR3 nucleotides are TGTGCCAGCAGTTCCTCGGGACAGGGTCATTACTATGGCTACACCTTC.

This chain joins TRBV5-8 and TRBJ1-3, with 10 bases fitting TRBD1. Trimming cost V 3 bases and J 2 bases; bases outside gene matches: 2. The CDR3 has 15 amino acids. Germline CDR1 reads SGHTS; CDR2 reads YDEGEE. CDR3 DNA: TGTGCCAGCAGCTGGGACAGGGGAGCTGGAAACACCATATATTTT. Residues: CASSWDRGAGNTIYF.

This rearrangement joins TRBV18 to TRBJ1-1; D ambiguous. The germline V gene encodes CDR1 KGHSH and CDR2 LQKENI. Trimming took 6 bases from V and 7 from J, leaving 12 bases between them. The CDR3 spans 12 residues. Written as DNA, the CDR3 is TGTGCCAGCTCCCCCACTAACTATGAAGCTTTCTTT. Translated: CASSPTNYEAFF.

The chain employs TRBV14 and TRBJ2-7; TRBD1 aligns across 8 bases. V was pared by 4 bases and J by 3 bases, with 8 bases of the junction left unmatched. Germline CDR1 and CDR2: SGHDN and FVKESK. CDR3 length equals 15 residues. CDR3 bases: TGTGCCAGCAGCCGGAACTCCGGGACAGGCTACGAGCAGTACTTC. Protein: CASSRNSGTGYEQYF.

The V gene is TRBV7-2, the J gene TRBJ2-5; no reliable D call. This CDR3 has 14 residues. The germline V gene has CDR1 SGHTA and CDR2 FQGNSA. Trimming pared 5 bases from V and 5 bases from J, leaving 15 bases between. CDR3 residues: CASSPLEPTETQYF. The CDR3, as DNA: TGTGCCAGCAGCCCCCTCGAGCCCACGGAGACCCAGTACTTC. Variable domain in full (rest from reference TRBV7-2 and TRBJ2-5): GAGVSQSPSNKVTEKGKDVELRCDPISGHTALYWYRQSLGQGLEFLIYFQGNSAPDKSGLPSDRFSAERTGGSVSTLTIQRTQQEDSAVYLCASSPLEPTETQYFGPGTRLLVL.

Only one count was recorded for this clone. The rearrangement joins TRBV19 to TRBJ1-5; D not certain. Germline CDR1 is LNHDA and CDR2 is SQIVND (reference sequence). Trimming cost V 2 bases and J 2 bases, with 7 bases left between them. This CDR3 spans 14 amino acids. The CDR3 loop is CASSIFEGNQPQHF. CDR3 sequence (DNA): TGTGCCAGTAGTATATTCGAGGGCAATCAGCCCCAGCATTTT.

Only a few counts were recorded for this clone. CDR3 loop: CASSVRGQGYNSPLHF. CDR3 sequence (DNA): TGTGCCAGCAGCGTAAGGGGACAGGGATACAATTCACCCCTCCACTTT. V gene TRBV5-6 combines with J gene TRBJ1-6; 9 bases line up with TRBD1. CDR3 length: 16 amino acids. Trimming cost V 4 bases and J 7 bases; bases outside gene matches: 9. In germline, CDR1 is SGHDT, CDR2 YYEEEE. The full variable domain, with the rest looked up from reference TRBV5-6 and TRBJ1-6, is DAGVTQSPTHLIKTRGQQVTLRCSPKSGHDTVSWYQQALGQGPQFIFQYYEEEERQRGNFPDRFSGHQFPNYSSELNVNALLLGDSALYLCASSVRGQGYNSPLHFGNGTRLTVT.

This clone has just one count. The rearrangement links TRBV4-3 to TRBJ2-1; D is possibly TRBD2 (7 bases). The germline gives CDR1 LGHNA, CDR2 YSLEER. V was cut by 0 bases and J by 8 bases, with 17 bases left in between. The length of the CDR3 is 16 residues. This CDR3 is CASSQERGGANHEQFF. CDR3 bases: TGCGCCAGCAGCCAAGAGAGGGGGGGGGCAAATCATGAGCAGTTCTTC.

V gene TRBV14 combines with J gene TRBJ1-2; no clear D gene. The germline V and J ends were trimmed by 0 bases and 13 bases, with 15 bases remaining between them. Germline V CDR1 and CDR2: SGHDN, FVKESK. CDR3 length: 13 residues. CDR3 in amino acids: CASSQDARKESTF. The CDR3 DNA reads TGTGCCAGCAGCCAAGATGCAAGGAAGGAGAGCACCTTC.

This chain links TRBV18 with TRBJ1-1; no firm D call. Germline assignment: CDR1 KGHSH and CDR2 LQKENI. The CDR3 is 15 amino acids. V was clipped by 3 bases and J by 0 bases, with 11 bases between them. The CDR3 DNA reads TGTGCCAGCTCACCTCAAGAAAACATGAACACTGAAGCTTTCTTT. Protein sequence: CASSPQENMNTEAFF.